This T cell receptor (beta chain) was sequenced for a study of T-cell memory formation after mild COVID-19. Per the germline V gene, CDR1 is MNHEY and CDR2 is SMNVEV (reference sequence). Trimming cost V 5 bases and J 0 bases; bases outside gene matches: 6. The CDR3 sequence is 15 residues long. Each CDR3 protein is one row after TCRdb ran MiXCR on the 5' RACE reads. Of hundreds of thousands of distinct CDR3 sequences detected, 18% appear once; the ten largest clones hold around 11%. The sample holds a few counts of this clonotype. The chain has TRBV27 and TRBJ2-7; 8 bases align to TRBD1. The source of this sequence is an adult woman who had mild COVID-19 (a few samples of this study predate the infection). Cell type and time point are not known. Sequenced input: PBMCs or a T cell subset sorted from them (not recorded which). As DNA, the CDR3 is TGTGCCAGCAGTGCCTACAGGGGGTTCTCCTACGAGCAGTACTTC. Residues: CASSAYRGFSYEQYF.